The source of this T cell receptor beta chain is a study of molecular identifiers for immune sequencing clone quantification (dated by TCRdb to the late 2010s). Some background on the complete study: For a replicate experiment, RNA from approximately 20,000 or 100,000 naive CD8 T cells was divided into five aliquots, of which four were sequenced. This methods study used CD8 T cells to benchmark TCR RNA copy counting and molecular-identifier clustering-based TCR repertoire sequencing (MIDCIRS).

Study-level results and caveats: Spiked-in Jurkat TCR RNA equivalent to a single cell was reported to be detectable even among one million naive CD8 T cells. In CMV-specific effector cells, over 99% of molecules were held by clones above 20 RNA copies, whereas under 1% of molecules were held by such clones in naive cells. Modeling indicated about 3 TCR RNA copies recovered per cell, compared with about 10 by digital PCR, which implies a capture efficiency of approximately 30%. When barcode sub-clustering was omitted, TCR diversity was inflated by chimeric consensus sequences, with chimeras reaching as high as 47%. Naive libraries contained spiked-in Jurkat TCR RNA (approximately ten copies' worth), which is not part of the donor repertoire. Highly expanded clone sizes could be underestimated if identical TCR molecules share a barcode.

CDR1 is given as MGHRA and CDR2 as YSYEKL, both from the germline V gene. The CDR3 numbers 16 residues from cysteine through phenylalanine. Just CDR3 DNA is preserved here, 48 bases in frame from base 1. The V and J ends are trimmed by 3 bases and 9 bases, leaving 18 bases between them. The library was obtained by PCR. The sequencer was a NextSeq 500. Preparation of bulk TCR libraries followed a previously described approach, with the TCR primers listed in Table S5. Total RNA was purified with the Qiagen AllPrep DNA/RNA kit. Reads from multiple sequencing runs of the same library were pooled before analysis. The paper's processing steps were these. Only reads with exact TCR constant sequence were kept, trimmed to 150 nt, and grouped by their 12-nt molecular barcodes. Reads in each barcode group were sub-clustered using a 15% Levenshtein threshold, and a quality-weighted consensus sequence was built for each RNA molecule. Non-functional sequences were excluded, and lower-count sequences lying one edit away from another sequence were also excluded. Based on a fit of two negative binomial distributions, barcode sub-clusters having less than 20% of the maximum read count were discarded. TCRdb redid the processing of the public reads, applying fastp at Q25 and MiXCR, and retained in-frame beta chains. Identical CDR3 protein sequences are pooled into one entry, listed with their most common genes and DNA. TCRdb, not the original authors, processed these V and J calls. Across this sample there are some 580,000 distinct CDR3 sequences, with approximately 24% seen only once. Clones ranked in the top ten supply approximately 0.75% of the sample.

This clonotype has just a few counts. Its antigen is not yet known. Per-base quality was not reported, and no clone a single base away is much larger than it. Naive CD8 T cell libraries were made from 20,000 to 1,000,000 sorted cells using 10%, 30% or 50% of purified RNA. Naive CD8 T cells, defined as CD8+CD4-CCR7+CD45RA+, were FACS-sorted into RLT Plus buffer on a BD FACSAria II. To test detection sensitivity, Jurkat RNA equivalent to nine to ten TCR copies was spiked into samples of about 19,000-1,000,000 naive CD8 T cells. CD8 T cells were enriched with RosetteSep CD8+ T Cell Enrichment Cocktail and Ficoll-Paque, followed by ACK red cell lysis.

The rearrangement joined TRBV4-1 to TRBJ1-6, with TRBD1 perhaps the D gene, on 5 matching bases. The sample taken for sequencing was naive CD8+ T cells from blood, with Jurkat cell RNA spiked in. Sample cell subset or site, as interpreted from the label and publication: FACS-sorted CD8+CD4-CCR7+CD45RA+ naive T cells. The TCR was taken from a human donor in good health. Some libraries in this study had Jurkat cell RNA spiked in. The bases read TGCGCCAGCAGCCAGATTATTCGGGACGCTGGTTCACCCCTCCACTTT. This gives the protein CASSQIIRDAGSPLHF.